These T cell receptor beta chains were read from a single sample in a study of T cells in Graves' hyperthyroidism and ophthalmopathy. Each CDR3 protein gets one entry after TCRdb re-called the multiplex PCR reads with MiXCR. The sample shows some 570,000 distinct CDR3 sequences, 13% to 15% of them seen only once. Sequencing used blood. Receptors originate from a woman aged 18-29 years with Graves' ophthalmopathy. Both conserved end residues are part of each CDR3. A D gene is named only where the DNA matches it firmly. Only part of the rows carry a size: once, few, many, or a class if the clone is expanded.

CDR3nt	CDR3aa	d_gene	abundance	j_gene	v_gene
TGTGCCAGCAAACCTAAGGGTAGCACAGATACGCAGTATTTT	CASKPKGSTDTQYF	-	many	TRBJ2-3	TRBV27
TGCGCCAGCAGACACCCGGGACAGGGAAATGAGCAGTTCTTC	CASRHPGQGNEQFF	TRBD1	many	TRBJ2-1	TRBV5-1
TGCGCCAGCAGCCAAGACCTAGCGGGAGTACAAGAGACCCAGTACTTC	CASSQDLAGVQETQYF	TRBD2	many	TRBJ2-5	TRBV4-3
TGTGCCAGTGGTATTCAGGGAAGCAATCAGCCCCAGCATTTT	CASGIQGSNQPQHF	-	-	TRBJ1-5	TRBV19
TGTGCCAGCAGCGGGAGGGTTGGAAACACCATATATTTT	CASSGRVGNTIYF	-	-	TRBJ1-3	TRBV9
TGCAGCGCCCTTTCGGGGGCCGTCTCGAACACTGAAGCTTTCTTT	CSALSGAVSNTEAFF	-	few	TRBJ1-1	TRBV29-1
TGTGCCAGCACCGACAGACGGGGCCAGCGGGAGATGAACACCGGGGAGCTGTTTTTT	CASTDRRGQREMNTGELFF	TRBD2	-	TRBJ2-2	TRBV28
TGTGCCAGCAGTTTTCGAAAGTTTAATCAGCCCCAGCATTTT	CASSFRKFNQPQHF	-	-	TRBJ1-5	TRBV27
TGTGCCACCGAGGACAGGGGAAGGACTGGGGCCAACGTCCTGACTTTC	CATEDRGRTGANVLTF	TRBD1	few	TRBJ2-6	TRBV28
TGTGCCAGCAGTTACCCGGACAGGGGACGGGAAAAACTGTTTTTT	CASSYPDRGREKLFF	TRBD1	many	TRBJ1-4	TRBV6-5
TGCAGCGTTGTGGGGGGATGGGAAAGCACAGATACGCAGTATTTT	CSVVGGWESTDTQYF	-	many	TRBJ2-3	TRBV29-1
TGTGCCACCAGTGACCGAGGGCTCGAAGCTTTCTTT	CATSDRGLEAFF	-	many	TRBJ1-1	TRBV24-1
TGCAGCGTTACCGACAGGGGGCGGGAGACCCAGTACTTC	CSVTDRGRETQYF	TRBD1	-	TRBJ2-5	TRBV29-1
TGCAGTGCTAGTTTTCAGGGTATCTCTGGCTACACCTTC	CSASFQGISGYTF	-	many	TRBJ1-2	TRBV20-1
TGTGCCAGCAGCTATCCGGGACTAGCGGGAGAAACCGGGGAGCTGTTTTTT	CASSYPGLAGETGELFF	TRBD2	-	TRBJ2-2	TRBV5-8
TGTGCCAGCAGGGGGGACCGACATACCGGTGAGACCCAGTACTTC	CASRGDRHTGETQYF	-	-	TRBJ2-5	TRBV27
TGTGCCAGCAGTGAATCCAAGGGCTCTGGAAACACCATATATTTT	CASSESKGSGNTIYF	-	many	TRBJ1-3	TRBV2
TGCGCCAGCAGCCAAGATGGGGGCGGGAGCCTTACGGAGCAGTACTTC	CASSQDGGGSLTEQYF	-	-	TRBJ2-7	TRBV5-5
TGTGCCAGCAGCTCTTACGGACAGTCCTATGGCTACACCTTC	CASSSYGQSYGYTF	-	once	TRBJ1-2	TRBV11-2
TGCAGCGGACGGGGGATCCTGTACAATGAGCAGTTCTTC	CSGRGILYNEQFF	-	many	TRBJ2-1	TRBV20-1
TGTGCCAGCATGCAGATCGAGCAGTACTTC	CASMQIEQYF	-	-	TRBJ2-7	TRBV6-1
TGTGCCAGCAGCGCCCGGGACAGGGCGCTCTTTGGGGCTTTCTTT	CASSARDRALFGAFF	TRBD1	many	TRBJ1-1	TRBV9
TGTGCCAGCAGCCAAGATCCGCCAGGGGTGGTTGGGGAGCTGTTTTTT	CASSQDPPGVVGELFF	-	few	TRBJ2-2	TRBV14
TGTGCCAGCAGTTTTCGCTTCGACGGACAGGGGAATGGCTACACCTTC	CASSFRFDGQGNGYTF	TRBD1	-	TRBJ1-2	TRBV27
TGTGCCAGCAGCACACCCCACGCGGAATGGGAGACCCAGTACTTC	CASSTPHAEWETQYF	-	many	TRBJ2-5	TRBV11-2
TGTGCCAGCAGCCCCAACCGACTAGCGACCTACGAGCAGTACTTC	CASSPNRLATYEQYF	TRBD2	many	TRBJ2-7	TRBV7-9
TGCAGTGCTCCTCAGGGGCTTGGTGGCTACACCTTC	CSAPQGLGGYTF	-	-	TRBJ1-2	TRBV20-1
TGTGCCAGCAGCCAAGACTCGACAGGGTCCTTCAATGAGCAGTTCTTC	CASSQDSTGSFNEQFF	TRBD1	-	TRBJ2-1	TRBV4-2
TGTGCCAGCAGCTTAGCCGTCGTGCCTAGCGGGAGTTTATCCGGGGAGCTGTTTTTT	CASSLAVVPSGSLSGELFF	TRBD2	many	TRBJ2-2	TRBV11-2
TGTGCCAGCAGTTTCAGACATATCCCGGGTGGTACGCAGTATTTT	CASSFRHIPGGTQYF	-	-	TRBJ2-3	TRBV6-2/TRBV6-3
TGTGCCATAAGACAGGGACCCAACGAGGGTGAGCAGTTCTTC	CAIRQGPNEGEQFF	TRBD1	many	TRBJ2-1	TRBV18
TGTGCCTGGAGTGGGGTGGGACAGGGGGCTTCACAAGAGACCCAGTACTTC	CAWSGVGQGASQETQYF	TRBD1	-	TRBJ2-5	TRBV30
TGTGCCAGCAGCCAAGGGACAGTAATGAACACCGGGGAGCTGTTTTTT	CASSQGTVMNTGELFF	-	-	TRBJ2-2	TRBV4-2
TGTGCCAGCAGTGCGGCCCCGGGACAGGGGGCTGGCGAGCAGTACTTC	CASSAAPGQGAGEQYF	TRBD1	many	TRBJ2-7	TRBV12-3/TRBV12-4
TGTGCCAGCAGCTTAGATCAGGTTCAGGGGTATGGCTACACCTTC	CASSLDQVQGYGYTF	-	many	TRBJ1-2	TRBV11-2
TGCAGTGCGGCCGGGACTAGCGGGAGGGCGAATACGCAGTATTTT	CSAAGTSGRANTQYF	TRBD2	many	TRBJ2-3	TRBV20-1
TGCGCCAGCAGCCTCGACTATACAGGGGGTGTCACAGATACGCAGTATTTT	CASSLDYTGGVTDTQYF	TRBD1	few	TRBJ2-3	TRBV4-3
TGTGCCAGCAGTTTACCCCCTGGTCGCACTGAAGCTTTCTTT	CASSLPPGRTEAFF	-	many	TRBJ1-1	TRBV12-3/TRBV12-4
TGTGCCAGCAGCTTAGTTCGCTTTACAGATACGCAGTATTTT	CASSLVRFTDTQYF	-	-	TRBJ2-3	TRBV13
TGTGCCAGCAGAAGGCAGCCCAACTATGGCTACACCTTC	CASRRQPNYGYTF	-	many	TRBJ1-2	TRBV2